This TCR beta chain was sequenced for a study of vaccination and CD4 T cells after COVID-19. TCRdb recomputed calls from the PCR reads with MiXCR, one row per CDR3 protein. The sample consists of approximately 23,000 distinct CDR3 sequences, over 40% of them appearing once. The CDR3 length is 16 residues. Germline loops: CDR1 MNHEY, CDR2 SMNVEV (reference sequence). The germline V and J ends were trimmed by 5 bases and 6 bases, with 23 bases remaining between them. This chain connects TRBV27 to TRBJ2-7, with TRBD1 as a possible D gene (5 bases). The sequence derives from a human donor who had recovered from COVID-19. Specimen: CD4+ T cells from blood, collected before SARS-CoV-2 vaccination. The CDR3, as DNA: TGTGCCAGCAGTCGCGCCACAGGTTTCATCATCTCCGAGCAGTACTTC. Translation gives CASSRATGFIISEQYF.